Presented here are 19 T cell receptor beta chains from one specimen sequenced in a study of T cell responses to AZD1222 COVID-19 vaccine. Using immunoSEQ multiplex PCR, the repertoire was profiled, and TCRdb retains in-frame clones only, with some absent. The table lists 120,000 or so clones, roughly 84% of them singletons, with about 1.2% in the top ten. Sequencing used peripheral blood, obtained on day 0 of AZD1222 vaccination. Receptor source: an adult in good health.

V usage is TRBV7-2 and J usage is TRBJ2-3; no firm D call. The germline CDR1 and CDR2 sequences are SGHTA and FQGNSA. Trimming shortened V by 1 base and J by 1 base, and 3 bases separated the two germline ends. CDR3 length: 13 residues. CDR3 sequence: CASSLVRTDTQYF. CDR3 DNA sequence: TGTGCCAGCAGCTTAGTACGCACAGATACGCAGTATTTT.

This chain joins TRBV18 and TRBJ1-5, with D possibly matching TRBD1 (6 bases). This CDR3 is 14 amino acids long. CDR1 and CDR2 (germline): KGHSH, LQKENI. Trimming removed 1 base at V and 6 bases at J, with 10 bases between. CDR3 coding DNA: TGTGCCAGCTCACCACAGGGGGTGGGTCAGCCCCAGCATTTT. Protein sequence: CASSPQGVGQPQHF. The whole variable domain, filled in from reference TRBV18 and TRBJ1-5, reads NAGVMQNPRHLVRRRGQEARLRCSPMKGHSHVYWYRQLPEEGLKFMVYLQKENIIDESGMPKERFSAEFPKEGPSILRIQQVVRGDSAAYFCASSPQGVGQPQHFGDGTRLSIL.

V and J are TRBV4-1 and TRBJ1-6, with TRBD1 matching 9 bases. CDR3 length: 17 amino acids. Germline CDR1 and CDR2: MGHRA and YSYEKL. Trimming cost V 0 bases and J 8 bases; bases outside gene matches: 8. Here the CDR3 DNA reads TGCGCCAGCAGCCAAGATGGACAGGGGTTTCGGGATTCACCCCTCCACTTT. It codes for CASSQDGQGFRDSPLHF.

Of note for this clone: A read error may account for a junction end that differs from germline. The chain employs TRBV18 and TRBJ2-3; 11 bases match TRBD2. CDR3 length equals 15 residues. The germline gives CDR1 KGHSH, CDR2 LQKENI. CDR3 in DNA: TGTGCCAGCGCACCGGGACTAGCGGAAGCGGATACGCAGTATTTT. This codes for CASAPGLAEADTQYF.

CDR3 sequence: CASSLGIVSNQPQHF. The CDR3, as DNA: TGTGCCAGCTCACTAGGGATTGTGAGCAATCAGCCCCAGCATTTT. V is TRBV18 and J is TRBJ1-5, with no clear D. The V end was cut by 4 bases, the J end by 1 base, with 11 bases between. Germline values: CDR1 KGHSH, CDR2 LQKENI. The CDR3 contains 15 residues.

The V call is TRBV7-2, the J call TRBJ2-3; 7 bases are a match to TRBD1. The CDR3 runs to 14 residues. CDR1 is SGHTA and CDR2 is FQGNSA in the germline V gene. V trimming: 5 bases; J trimming: 4 bases; junction bases outside the gene matches: 6. The CDR3 reads CASSLDRAADTQYF. In nucleotides, the CDR3 is TGTGCCAGCAGCCTCGACAGGGCGGCAGATACGCAGTATTTT.

V and J are TRBV9 and TRBJ1-2; the match to TRBD1 covers 8 bases. Germline CDR1 reads SGDLS; CDR2 reads YYNGEE. The V gene end was trimmed by 0 bases and the J gene end by 4 bases; junction bases not matched to a gene: 8. CDR3 length equals 16 residues. The CDR3 DNA reads as TGTGCCAGCAGCGTAGGGCCACAGGGGGGGGTCTATGGCTACACCTTC. Protein product: CASSVGPQGGVYGYTF.

This clone was picked up a small number of times. The rearrangement links TRBV18 to TRBJ1-3; D is uncertain. CDR1 is KGHSH and CDR2 is LQKENI in the germline V gene. The CDR3 runs to 16 residues. Trimming took off 2 bases at V and 0 bases at J, with 11 bases between the two ends. The CDR3 nucleotides are TGTGCCAGCTCACCAAGGACTGTGGACTCTGGAAACACCATATATTTT. Protein: CASSPRTVDSGNTIYF.

CDR3 in amino acids: CAISLRADSNQPQHF. In DNA form, the CDR3 reads TGTGCCATCAGCCTCCGGGCCGATAGCAATCAGCCCCAGCATTTT. V is TRBV10-3 and J is TRBJ1-5; D gene ambiguous. Trimming pared 6 bases from V and 0 bases from J, leaving 12 bases between. Germline CDR1 reads ENHRY; CDR2 reads SYGVKD. The CDR3 totals 15 residues.

This sequence joins TRBV5-1 and TRBJ1-2; D may be TRBD1 (6 bases). Trimming took off 7 bases at V and 3 bases at J, with 16 bases between the two ends. The CDR3 sequence is 14 residues long. The germline V gene has CDR1 SGHRS and CDR2 YFSETQ. The CDR3 DNA is TGCGCCAGCTCCACGTCCCAGGGGTACTATGGCTACACCTTC. This encodes CASSTSQGYYGYTF.

This clone appeared a single time. The chain links TRBV2 to TRBJ2-6; D possibly corresponds to TRBD2 (5 bases). Trimming shortened V by 7 bases and J by 1 base, and 11 bases separated the two germline ends. Germline-derived CDR1 and CDR2 are SNHLY and FYNNEI. The CDR3 sequence is 15 residues long. The DNA of the CDR3 is TGTGCCAGCACCGAAGGAGGTTCTGGGGCCAACGTCCTGACTTTC. Encoded protein: CASTEGGSGANVLTF.

V gene TRBV2 combines with J gene TRBJ1-5; perhaps TRBD1 as D (5 bases). This CDR3 is 15 amino acids long. The germline CDR1 and CDR2 sequences are SNHLY and FYNNEI. V lost 6 bases and J 0 bases, leaving 12 bases between the germline ends. The CDR3 DNA is TGTGCCAGCAGAGAGCGGGGGATTAGCAATCAGCCCCAGCATTTT. Translation: CASRERGISNQPQHF. The complete variable domain, with remaining parts taken from reference TRBV2 and TRBJ1-5, reads EPEVTQTPSHQVTQMGQEVILRCVPISNHLYFYWYRQILGQKVEFLVSFYNNEISEKSEIFDDQFSVERPDGSNFTLKIRSTKLEDSAMYFCASRERGISNQPQHFGDGTRLSIL.

This clone was observed a handful of times. The CDR3 DNA is TGTGCCAGTAAGGGCATTCGGGGCGGTCAAGAAAACACCATATATTTT. Amino acid sequence: CASKGIRGGQENTIYF. V usage is TRBV19 and J usage is TRBJ1-3, with D maybe TRBD1 (5 bases). V gave up 7 bases and J gave up 6 bases, with 22 bases separating them. This CDR3 spans 16 amino acids. Per the germline V gene, CDR1 is LNHDA and CDR2 is SQIVND (reference sequence).

The chain carries TRBV5-1 and TRBJ2-2; 11 bases map to TRBD2. Trimming took 5 bases from V and 0 from J; bases not matched to a gene: 9. The CDR3 is 18 amino acids. In germline, CDR1 is SGHRS, CDR2 YFSETQ. This CDR3 reads CASSYAPGLAANTGELFF. As DNA, the CDR3 is TGCGCCAGCAGTTACGCTCCGGGACTAGCGGCGAACACCGGGGAGCTGTTTTTT.

The chain couples TRBV19 to TRBJ1-3; TRBD1 might be the D (6 bases). Looked up from germline, CDR1 is LNHDA and CDR2 is SQIVND (reference sequence). The length of the CDR3 is 14 residues. Trimming removed 3 bases from V and 4 bases from J, with 10 bases in between. CDR3 in DNA: TGTGCCAGTAGTATGGGGGGGGCCGGAAACACCATATATTTT. The encoded protein is CASSMGGAGNTIYF. Full variable domain (rest looked up from reference TRBV19 and TRBJ1-3): DGGITQSPKYLFRKEGQNVTLSCEQNLNHDAMYWYRQDPGQGLRLIYYSQIVNDFQKGDIAEGYSVSREKKESFPLTVTSAQKNPTAFYLCASSMGGAGNTIYFGEGSWLTVV.

The table lists this clone with a few counts. In DNA form, the CDR3 reads TGTGCCAGCAGTGTACAGGGTAACTATGGCTACACCTTC. Encoded protein: CASSVQGNYGYTF. This chain joins TRBV11-2 and TRBJ1-2, with a tentative D call TRBD1 (6 bases). CDR3 length: 13 amino acids. Germline V gene data show CDR1 as SGHAT and CDR2 as FQNNGV. Trimming stripped 6 bases from V and 1 base from J, with 9 bases between.

This clone was seen a single time. The chain has TRBV6-2 or TRBV6-3 and TRBJ2-7, with 8 positions matching TRBD2. The CDR3 is 16 amino acids. The V segment lost 2 bases and the J segment 2 bases; nucleotides outside the gene matches: 8. Per the germline V gene, CDR1 is MNHEY and CDR2 is SVGEGT. The CDR3 protein is CASSYGGGTRTYEQYF. CDR3 sequence (DNA): TGTGCCAGCAGTTACGGAGGCGGGACTAGAACCTACGAGCAGTACTTC.

The chain has TRBV6-5 and TRBJ2-6, with D unresolved. CDR1 is MNHEY, CDR2 SVGAGI, per germline. The CDR3 extends over 15 amino acids. Trimming took 10 bases from V and 1 from J, leaving 14 bases between them. The CDR3 is CATSLDASGANVLTF. The CDR3 coding sequence is TGTGCCACCAGCCTCGACGCTTCTGGGGCCAACGTCCTGACTTTC.

The rearrangement joins TRBV9 to TRBJ1-1, with D unclear. V gave up 0 bases and J gave up 1 base, with 4 bases separating them. The germline V gene has CDR1 SGDLS and CDR2 YYNGEE. This CDR3 comprises 13 residues. CDR3 nucleotides: TGTGCCAGCAGCGTAGAAACGAACACTGAAGCTTTCTTT. Translation gives CASSVETNTEAFF.